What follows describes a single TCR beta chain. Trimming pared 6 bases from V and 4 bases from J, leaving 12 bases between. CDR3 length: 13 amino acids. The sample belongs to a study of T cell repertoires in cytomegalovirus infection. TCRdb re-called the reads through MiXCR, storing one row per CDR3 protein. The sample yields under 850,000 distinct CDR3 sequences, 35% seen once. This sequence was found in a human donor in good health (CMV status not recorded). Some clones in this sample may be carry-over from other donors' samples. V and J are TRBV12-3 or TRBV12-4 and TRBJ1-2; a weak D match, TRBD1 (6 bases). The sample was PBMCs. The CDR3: CASSRGTFYGYTF. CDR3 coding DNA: TGTGCCAGCAGCCGTGGGACATTCTATGGCTACACCTTC.